This is a list of T cell receptor beta chains from one sample in a study of blood T cell repertoires in COVID-19. TCRdb keeps only in-frame clones here, not all; method: immunoSEQ multiplex PCR. The table records about 180,000 clones, about 78% of them present only once. Source material: PBMCs or T cells enriched from blood (not recorded which). The receptors were gathered from a woman aged 50 to 60 who had recovered from COVID-19. Both conserved end residues are part of each CDR3. D genes are given only for firm matches. Only part of the rows carry a size: once, few, many, or a class if the clone is expanded.

clone_size j_call d_call v_call cdr3_nt cdr3_aa
- TRBJ1-3 - TRBV7-9 TGTGCCAGCAGCTTAGGGGCAGCTCACTCTGGAAACACCATATATTTT CASSLGAAHSGNTIYF
- TRBJ2-1 TRBD2 TRBV4-2 TGTGCCAGCAGCCAAGATCCCGCTAGCGGGAGGGCGAGTGAGCAGTTCTTC CASSQDPASGRASEQFF
- TRBJ2-7 - TRBV28 TGTGCCAGCAGACCACCCGCTAGCGCGGGCTGGTACGAGCAGTACTTC CASRPPASAGWYEQYF
- TRBJ1-3 - TRBV4-2 TGTGCCAGCAGCCAACCAGGTCCCATCTCTGGAAACACCATATATTTT CASSQPGPISGNTIYF
- TRBJ2-3 TRBD2 TRBV9 TGTGCCAGCAGCGTATCCGCGGGAGTCTCAGATACGCAGTATTTT CASSVSAGVSDTQYF
once TRBJ2-2 TRBD1 TRBV2 TGTGCCAGCGGGACAGGGGCCGGGGAGCTGTTTTTT CASGTGAGELFF
- TRBJ1-2 TRBD1 TRBV19 TGTGCCAGTAGGAATGGACCGGGACAGGGGGCTGCAGCTGGCTACACCTTC CASRNGPGQGAAAGYTF
- TRBJ2-5 - TRBV5-1 TGCGCCAGCAGCCTGTATTCCGGGGGAGGAGAGACCCAGTACTTC CASSLYSGGGETQYF
- TRBJ2-7 TRBD1 TRBV5-8 TGTGCCAGCAGCCTAGGGACAGGGGGCTTCTACGAGCAGTACTTC CASSLGTGGFYEQYF
once TRBJ2-1 - TRBV7-9 TGTGCCAGCAGCTTAGGTTATACGCAGGGGCAGTTCTTC CASSLGYTQGQFF
once TRBJ2-1 TRBD2 TRBV6-5 TGTGCCAGCAGTAAAACCGGACTAGCGGGATTAGGGCAGTTCTTC CASSKTGLAGLGQFF
- TRBJ1-3 - TRBV9 TGTGCCAGCAGCGTAGGTCAAAACACCATATATTTT CASSVGQNTIYF
- TRBJ1-5 - TRBV20-1 TGCAGTGCTAGTAACTTTAATCAGCCCCAGCATTTT CSASNFNQPQHF
- TRBJ2-3 TRBD2 TRBV6-4 TGTGCCAGCAGTATCGAAGCGGGAGGGACAGATACGCAGTATTTT CASSIEAGGTDTQYF
- TRBJ1-2 - TRBV3-1/TRBV3-2 TGTGCCAGCAGCACAGGGCCTAACTATGGCTACACCTTC CASSTGPNYGYTF
- TRBJ2-5 TRBD1 TRBV5-1 TGCGCCAGCGGACCGGCGCTGACAGGGGACGAGACCCAGTACTTC CASGPALTGDETQYF
- TRBJ1-6 - TRBV7-2 TGTGCCAGCAGCTTAGAGGCAGGAAATAATTCACCCCTCCACTTT CASSLEAGNNSPLHF
- TRBJ2-4 TRBD2 TRBV19 TGTGCCAGTAGTATCACTGGGACTAGCGACATTCAGTACTTC CASSITGTSDIQYF
- TRBJ2-2 TRBD2 TRBV20-1 TGCAGTGCTAGTGCGACTAGCGTACCCACCGGGGAGCTGTTTTTT CSASATSVPTGELFF
- TRBJ2-7 TRBD1 TRBV19 TGTGCCAGTAGTATGGGCTACGGGACAGGGGGACGCTACGAGCAGTACTTC CASSMGYGTGGRYEQYF
- TRBJ2-7 TRBD2 TRBV5-4 TGTGCCAGCAGCTCGGGGGAGGGTGGATGGCAGTACTTC CASSSGEGGWQYF
- TRBJ2-2 TRBD2 TRBV3-1/TRBV3-2 TGTGCCAGCAGCCAAGCCGGGACTAGCGACGGGGAGCTGTTTTTT CASSQAGTSDGELFF
- TRBJ2-3 TRBD2 TRBV5-5 TGTGCCAGCAGCGTTAGCGGGAGGGCCGGGGGAGATACGCAGTATTTT CASSVSGRAGGDTQYF
- TRBJ1-4 - TRBV28 TGTGCCAGCAGCCCCGGGGGTGCAACTAATGAAAAACTGTTTTTT CASSPGGATNEKLFF
- TRBJ2-2 TRBD1 TRBV5-4 TGTGCCAGCAGATTAGATCAGGGGGCCGGGGAGCTGTTTTTT CASRLDQGAGELFF
- TRBJ2-1 TRBD2 TRBV3-1/TRBV3-2 TGTGCCAGCAGCCAAGCGACTAGCGGGGTTGACAATGAGCAGTTCTTC CASSQATSGVDNEQFF
- TRBJ1-1 - TRBV6-4 TGTGCCAGGGCGGTGGTCGGGTTAATGAACACTGAAGCTTTCTTT CARAVVGLMNTEAFF
- TRBJ2-3 TRBD1 TRBV7-2 TGTGCCAGCAGCTTAGTTGGGACAGAGGCAGATACGCAGTATTTT CASSLVGTEADTQYF
- TRBJ1-2 - TRBV4-1 TGCGCCAGCAGCCAACTCCAGGGAGGCTACTATGGCTACACCTTC CASSQLQGGYYGYTF
few TRBJ2-3 TRBD2 TRBV4-2 TGTGCCAGCAGCCAAACCACCGGGACTAGCGGGAGGGATACGCAGTATTTT CASSQTTGTSGRDTQYF
- TRBJ1-5 TRBD1 TRBV19 TGTGCCAGTGCGGGACAGGGGGGCAATCAGCCCCAGCATTTT CASAGQGGNQPQHF
- TRBJ2-7 - TRBV14 TGTGCCAGCAGCCAATCCTCCCGAGGTGCCTACGAGCAGTACTTC CASSQSSRGAYEQYF
- TRBJ2-2 - TRBV12-5 TGTGCTAGTGGCTCAACTAGCTCCCCCGGGGAGCTGTTTTTT CASGSTSSPGELFF
- TRBJ2-3 - TRBV28 TGTGCCAGCAGTCCCCCCCGACTAGTAGCCACAGATACGCAGTATTTT CASSPPRLVATDTQYF
- TRBJ1-4 - TRBV11-2 TGTGCCAGCAGCTCCCCCGGGAGCACTAATGAAAAACTGTTTTTT CASSSPGSTNEKLFF
- TRBJ1-2 TRBD1 TRBV2 TGTGCCAGCAGTGAGCAGGGGGCGCATGGCTACACCTTC CASSEQGAHGYTF